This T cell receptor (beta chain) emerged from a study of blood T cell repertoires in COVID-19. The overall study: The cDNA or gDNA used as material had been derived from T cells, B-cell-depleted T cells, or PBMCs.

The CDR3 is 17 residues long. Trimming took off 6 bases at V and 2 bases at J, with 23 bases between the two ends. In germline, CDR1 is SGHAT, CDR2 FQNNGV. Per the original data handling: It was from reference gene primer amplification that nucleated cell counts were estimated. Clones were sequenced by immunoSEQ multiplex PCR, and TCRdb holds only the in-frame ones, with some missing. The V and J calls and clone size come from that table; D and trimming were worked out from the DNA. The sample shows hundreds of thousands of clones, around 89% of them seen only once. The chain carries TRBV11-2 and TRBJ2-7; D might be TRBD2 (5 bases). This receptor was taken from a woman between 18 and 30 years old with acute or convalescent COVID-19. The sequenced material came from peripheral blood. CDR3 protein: CASRPFLVAGATYEQYF. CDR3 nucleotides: TGTGCCAGCAGACCCTTCTTAGTCGCGGGCGCTACCTACGAGCAGTACTTC.